One sample yielded the 24 T cell receptor beta chains listed below, sequenced in a study of early T cells in non-severe SARS-CoV-2 infection. TCRdb re-called the 5' RACE reads with MiXCR, one entry per CDR3 protein. The sample lists 84,000 or so distinct CDR3 sequences; 9% to 13% were seen once. What was sequenced was whole blood. These receptors came from an adult who was a healthcare worker with PCR-confirmed SARS-CoV-2 infection or an uninfected control (not recorded which).

The genes are TRBV12-3 or TRBV12-4 and TRBJ2-1; D is perhaps TRBD2 (5 bases). This CDR3 region has 13 residues. V lost 3 bases and J 12 bases, leaving 15 bases between the germline ends. The DNA of the CDR3 is TGTGCCAGCAGTTTGATACGGGGTCACCCGCAGTTCTTC. Translated, it gives CASSLIRGHPQFF.

The genes are TRBV29-1 and TRBJ2-7; 9 bases match TRBD1. Germline loops: CDR1 SQVTM, CDR2 ANQGSEA. J lost 5 bases, V lost 7 bases, and 6 bases had no gene match. The CDR3 runs to 12 residues. This chain's CDR3 is CSASTGGHEQYF. CDR3 in DNA: TGCAGCGCGTCGACAGGGGGTCACGAGCAGTACTTC.

The rearrangement links TRBV5-1 to TRBJ2-5; D unclear. Trimming stripped 8 bases from V and 5 bases from J, with 10 bases between. Germline lookup yields CDR1 SGHRS and CDR2 YFSETQ. The CDR3 is 11 amino acids. This chain's CDR3 is CASAEGETQYF. The CDR3 nucleotides are TGCGCCAGTGCCGAAGGGGAGACCCAGTACTTC. The full variable domain, with the rest looked up from reference TRBV5-1 and TRBJ2-5, is KAGVTQTPRYLIKTRGQQVTLSCSPISGHRSVSWYQQTPGQGLQFLFEYFSETQRNKGNFPGRFSGRQFSNSRSEMNVSTLELGDSALYLCASAEGETQYFGPGTRLLVL.

The chain couples TRBV12-3 or TRBV12-4 to TRBJ2-3; D is tentatively TRBD1 or TRBD2 (5 bases each). Trimming removed 5 bases from V and 2 bases from J, with 11 bases in between. The CDR3 contains 14 residues. CDR3 bases: TGTGCCAGCAGTCCCTGGGACCACACAGATACGCAGTATTTT. Amino acid sequence: CASSPWDHTDTQYF.

This chain links TRBV9 with TRBJ2-6, with D unresolved. With 0 bases removed from V and 3 bases from J, the gap between germline ends came to 4 bases. The germline V gene has CDR1 SGDLS and CDR2 YYNGEE. The CDR3 is made up of 14 amino acids. Here the CDR3 reads CASSVASGANVLTF. The DNA of the CDR3 is TGTGCCAGCAGCGTAGCGAGTGGGGCCAACGTCCTGACTTTC.

This sequence joins TRBV6-1 and TRBJ2-7, with a tentative D call TRBD2 (6 bases). CDR1 and CDR2 (germline): MNHNS, SASEGT. V was clipped by 6 bases and J by 3 bases, with 12 bases between them. This CDR3 has 13 residues. CDR3 DNA: TGTGCCAGCAGGGAGGGGACTTTCTACGAGCAGTACTTC. Its protein is CASREGTFYEQYF.

The table lists this clonotype with many counts. The chain recombines TRBV20-1 with TRBJ1-5; D is ambiguous. In germline, CDR1 is DFQATT, CDR2 SNEGSKA (reference sequence). The CDR3 covers 17 residues. V lost 2 bases and J lost 0, with 17 bases in between. The CDR3 loop reads CSARRAAGMDSNQPQHF. CDR3 nucleotide sequence: TGCAGTGCTAGACGAGCAGCCGGAATGGATAGCAATCAGCCCCAGCATTTT.

This clonotype appeared a single time. The gene calls are TRBV20-1 and TRBJ2-4; the D gene is possibly TRBD2 (6 bases). CDR3 length equals 14 residues. V lost 0 bases, J lost 6 bases, and 12 bases lay in between. CDR1 and CDR2 (germline): DFQATT, SNEGSKA (reference sequence). CDR3 in amino acids: CSAREGRLTNIQYF. Here the CDR3 DNA reads TGCAGTGCTAGAGAGGGGAGGTTGACAAACATTCAGTACTTC.

This clonotype was detected many times. The CDR3 reads CASTFVPNTIYF. DNA for the CDR3: TGTGCCAGCACCTTTGTCCCTAACACCATATATTTT. This sequence joins TRBV12-3 or TRBV12-4 and TRBJ1-3, with unresolved D. The CDR3 consists of 12 residues. Deletions cut 7 bases from V and 7 bases from J, with 11 bases between.

This clonotype was counted at least ten times. J is TRBJ1-2 and V is TRBV29-1; D unresolved. This CDR3 is built from 13 residues. The germline V gene encodes CDR1 SQVTM and CDR2 ANQGSEA. V lost 3 bases and J lost 3, with 11 bases in between. The chain's CDR3 is CSVDSPEDYGYTF. DNA for the CDR3: TGCAGCGTTGACTCTCCAGAGGACTATGGCTACACCTTC.

This clonotype was seen repeatedly, ten times or more. The rearrangement links TRBV4-2 to TRBJ2-1; D ambiguous. V gave up 0 bases and J gave up 8 bases, with 11 bases separating them. Germline CDR1 and CDR2: LGHNA and YNFKEQ. The CDR3 has 14 amino acids. In DNA, the CDR3 is TGTGCCAGCAGCCAAGATCTCAGGTTTGATGAGCAGTTCTTC. This sequence encodes CASSQDLRFDEQFF.

This clonotype was observed many times. This rearrangement joins TRBV5-1 to TRBJ2-7; the match to TRBD1 covers 7 bases. Germline CDR1 SGHRS, CDR2 YFSETQ. J was trimmed by 2 bases and V by 4 bases; bases with no gene match: 6. CDR3 length equals 14 residues. The DNA for the CDR3 is TGCGCCAGCAGCCGGGACAGCGTAACCTACGAGCAGTACTTC. It translates to CASSRDSVTYEQYF.

This clonotype was seen many times. The V gene is TRBV12-3 or TRBV12-4, the J gene TRBJ1-2; D ambiguous. The CDR3 consists of 15 residues. Deletions cut 1 base from V and 4 bases from J, with 13 bases between. The CDR3 spells CASSLGGHSGYGYTF. The CDR3 DNA reads as TGTGCCAGCAGTTTAGGCGGGCACAGCGGCTATGGCTACACCTTC.

This clonotype was found many times. The CDR3 is CASSQVVDSAETQYF. The CDR3 DNA is TGTGCCAGCAGCCAAGTTGTCGACAGTGCAGAGACCCAGTACTTC. The rearrangement links TRBV3-1 to TRBJ2-5, with D possibly TRBD1 on 5 matching bases. V was pared by 1 base and J by 4 bases, with 13 bases between. CDR1 is LGHDT, CDR2 YNNKEL, per germline (reference sequence). This CDR3 has 15 residues.

This clonotype showed up many times. J is TRBJ2-3 and V is TRBV7-3; 7 bases agree with TRBD2. Germline CDR1 is SGHTA and CDR2 is FQGTGA. This CDR3 contains 13 residues. Trimming removed 5 bases from V and 8 bases from J; junction bases left unmatched: 7. CDR3 region: CASSPGLGSTQYF. The CDR3 nucleotides read TGTGCCAGCAGCCCTGGACTAGGGAGTACGCAGTATTTT.

This clonotype was found many times. This chain uses TRBV2 with TRBJ2-1, with no clear D. The V end was cut by 8 bases, the J end by 4 bases, with 3 bases between. The CDR3 length is 10 residues. CDR1 and CDR2 from the germline V gene are SNHLY and FYNNEI. CDR3 sequence reads: CASQYNEQFF. The CDR3 DNA reads as TGTGCCAGCCAATACAATGAGCAGTTCTTC.

The V and J genes are TRBV20-1 and TRBJ2-3; 7 nucleotides align to TRBD2. Germline V CDR1 and CDR2: DFQATT, SNEGSKA (reference sequence). The CDR3 is made up of 16 amino acids. After removal of 3 bases from V and 6 bases from J, the junction contained 15 bases not matched to a gene. The CDR3 loop reads CSASAAPRREGDTQYF. CDR3 nucleotide sequence: TGCAGTGCTAGCGCCGCCCCCCGGAGGGAGGGGGATACGCAGTATTTT.

This chain joins TRBV29-1 and TRBJ1-1, with D uncertain. The CDR3 loop spans 10 amino acids. With 4 bases removed from V and 9 bases from J, the gap between germline ends came to 9 bases. Germline CDR1 SQVTM, CDR2 ANQGSEA. The CDR3 sequence: CSVGQDQAFF. Written as DNA, the CDR3 is TGCAGCGTTGGTCAGGACCAAGCTTTCTTT.

This clonotype was counted many times. The V gene is TRBV20-1, the J gene TRBJ2-7; no clear D gene. The CDR3 sequence is 12 residues long. Germline assignment: CDR1 DFQATT and CDR2 SNEGSKA (reference sequence). Between the trimmed V and J ends, which lost 3 bases and 5 bases, there was a span of 11 bases. The CDR3 DNA sequence: TGCAGTGCTAGCCTCGGTCGGCACGAGCAGTACTTC. Translation gives CSASLGRHEQYF.

There are a few counts of this clonotype. The chain links TRBV29-1 to TRBJ2-3; 9 bases align to TRBD2. The J segment lost 0 bases and the V segment lost 8 bases, leaving 6 bases of the junction unmatched. Germline V gene lookup returns CDR1 SQVTM and CDR2 ANQGSEA. The CDR3 is 14 residues long. DNA for the CDR3: TGCAGCTTTAGCGGGGGCCTTAGCACAGATACGCAGTATTTT. This sequence encodes CSFSGGLSTDTQYF.

This clonotype was found many times. This chain joins TRBV5-4 and TRBJ2-7; D is unclear. This CDR3 is 14 amino acids long. The germline V gene encodes CDR1 SGHNT and CDR2 YYREEE (reference sequence). The V gene lost 4 bases and the J gene lost 7 bases, with 18 bases spanning the gap. The CDR3 loop reads CASSPLGPAEEQYF. As DNA, the CDR3 is TGTGCCAGCAGCCCCCTCGGGCCCGCGGAAGAGCAGTACTTC.

This clonotype was seen at least ten times. The chain is built from TRBV2 and TRBJ2-7, with a possible D match to TRBD1 (5 bases). From germline, CDR1 is SNHLY and CDR2 FYNNEI. This CDR3 contains 17 residues. Trimming took 3 bases from V and 5 from J, leaving 23 bases between them. The CDR3 bases are TGTGCCAGCAGTGATTCGCCAGTAATAGGGGTGAGCAACGAGCAGTACTTC. Amino acid sequence: CASSDSPVIGVSNEQYF.

This clonotype was observed at least ten times. The J gene is TRBJ2-3, the V gene TRBV9; 10 nucleotides line up with TRBD2. The germline gives CDR1 SGDLS, CDR2 YYNGEE. CDR3 size: 15 residues. Trimming cost V 3 bases and J 3 bases; bases outside gene matches: 4. CDR3 in DNA: TGTGCCAGCAGCGGACCGGGACTAGCGACAGATACGCAGTATTTT. Amino acids: CASSGPGLATDTQYF.

This clonotype was found many times. The gene calls are TRBV19 and TRBJ2-1; tentative D call: TRBD1 (6 bases). Per the germline V gene, CDR1 is LNHDA and CDR2 is SQIVND (reference sequence). Trimming cost V 2 bases and J 2 bases, with 10 bases left between them. The CDR3 is made up of 15 amino acids. The CDR3 DNA follows: TGTGCCAGTAGTATAACCGGACAGACCTACAATGAGCAGTTCTTC. Protein product: CASSITGQTYNEQFF.